This T cell receptor (beta chain) was sequenced for a study of blood T cells in healthy people across ages. Then a second PCR, running about 6 to 12 cycles, was carried out with a sample-barcoded 5' primer and a J-beta primer mix. TCRdb itself ran the 5' RACE reads through MiXCR, one entry per CDR3 protein. This sample has about 1,800,000 distinct CDR3 sequences; roughly 27% occur once, and the top ten carry about 7.7%. CDR3 length equals 12 residues. V lost 0 bases to trimming and J lost 15 bases, with 11 bases between them. Germline CDR1 KGHDR, CDR2 SFDVKD. Study-level points and caveats: The unknown donor CMV status may have confounded expanded clonotype changes. Observed TCR beta diversity per million T cells went down as age went up. This fall followed a roughly linear course with age.

Concerning this clonotype: Its antigen is still unknown.

The source is a young woman in good health. The specimen was blood. The V gene is TRBV24-1, the J gene TRBJ2-1; D gene ambiguous. The CDR3 DNA is TGTGCCACCAGTGATTTGAGGACCCCTACGTTCTTC. Its translation is CATSDLRTPTFF.